One sample yielded the 7 T cell receptor beta chains listed below, sequenced in a study of blood T cell repertoires in COVID-19. The table came from immunoSEQ multiplex PCR; TCRdb's copy has only in-frame clones and leaves some out. The sample consists of about 87,000 clones, roughly 75% of them appearing once. The sequenced sample was peripheral blood. The receptors originated from a woman aged 45-65 years with acute or convalescent COVID-19.

The chain combines TRBV9 with TRBJ2-7; 11 nucleotides align to TRBD1. This CDR3 is built from 17 residues. Trimming at V came to 3 bases and at J to 5 bases, leaving 13 bases not matched to a gene. Germline lookup yields CDR1 SGDLS and CDR2 YYNGEE. The CDR3 reads CASSARGGQGVIDEQYF. In nucleotides, the CDR3 is TGTGCCAGCAGCGCCCGTGGGGGACAGGGGGTTATCGACGAGCAGTACTTC. The full variable domain, completed using reference TRBV9 and TRBJ2-7, is DSGVTQTPKHLITATGQRVTLRCSPRSGDLSVYWYQQSLDQGLQFLIQYYNGEERAKGNILERFSAQQFPDLHSELNLSSLELGDSALYFCASSARGGQGVIDEQYFGPGTRLTVT.

The CDR3 spells CASSPSGGPLTDTQYF. In nucleotides, the CDR3 is TGTGCCAGCAGCCCTAGCGGGGGGCCGTTGACAGATACGCAGTATTTT. The V gene is TRBV7-6, the J gene TRBJ2-3; TRBD2 matches 11 bases. V dropped 5 bases and J dropped 3; count of bases not matched to a gene: 7. Germline CDR1 is SGHVS and CDR2 is FNYEAQ. The CDR3 is 16 residues long.

The V call is TRBV2, the J call TRBJ1-4; D uncertain. The CDR3 has 15 residues. Germline V CDR1 and CDR2: SNHLY, FYNNEI. Trimming removed 3 bases at V and 4 bases at J, with 12 bases between. This CDR3 is CASSEVRGGNEKLFF. The DNA for the CDR3 is TGTGCCAGCAGTGAGGTCCGGGGTGGTAATGAAAAACTGTTTTTT.

A few counts support this clone. The chain is built from TRBV5-6 and TRBJ1-2; D is perhaps TRBD1 (6 bases). Trimming took 3 bases from V and 5 from J, leaving 11 bases between them. The CDR3 spans 13 residues. The germline CDR1 and CDR2 sequences are SGHDT and YYEEEE. The CDR3 protein is CASSSGQIYGYTF. For the CDR3, the DNA is TGTGCCAGCAGCTCTGGACAGATTTATGGCTACACCTTC.

This clone was counted a few times. The chain has TRBV12-3 or TRBV12-4 and TRBJ1-2; no reliable D call. The V end lost 3 bases, the J end lost 7 bases, and 12 bases lay between the germline ends. The length of the CDR3 is 13 residues. The CDR3 DNA follows: TGTGCCAGCAGTTTTGTGGGAGAGACTGGCTACACCTTC. Encoded protein: CASSFVGETGYTF.

J is TRBJ2-3 and V is TRBV27; 7 bases are shared with TRBD1. Germline V lookup: CDR1 MNHEY, CDR2 SMNVEV (reference sequence). V lost 0 bases to trimming and J lost 14 bases; unmatched junction nucleotides: 8. The CDR3 loop spans 13 amino acids. The CDR3 region is CASSLSWDSSGYF. CDR3 coding DNA: TGTGCCAGCAGTTTATCGTGGGACAGCTCCGGGTATTTT.

V and J are TRBV10-3 and TRBJ2-3, with 13 bases matching TRBD2. The V and J ends lost 10 bases and 3 bases, in that order; junction bases with no gene match: 4. This CDR3 is built from 14 residues. Germline CDR1 reads ENHRY; CDR2 reads SYGVKD. CDR3 in DNA: TGTGCCACCGGACTAGCGGGGGCAACAGATACGCAGTATTTT. It translates to CATGLAGATDTQYF.